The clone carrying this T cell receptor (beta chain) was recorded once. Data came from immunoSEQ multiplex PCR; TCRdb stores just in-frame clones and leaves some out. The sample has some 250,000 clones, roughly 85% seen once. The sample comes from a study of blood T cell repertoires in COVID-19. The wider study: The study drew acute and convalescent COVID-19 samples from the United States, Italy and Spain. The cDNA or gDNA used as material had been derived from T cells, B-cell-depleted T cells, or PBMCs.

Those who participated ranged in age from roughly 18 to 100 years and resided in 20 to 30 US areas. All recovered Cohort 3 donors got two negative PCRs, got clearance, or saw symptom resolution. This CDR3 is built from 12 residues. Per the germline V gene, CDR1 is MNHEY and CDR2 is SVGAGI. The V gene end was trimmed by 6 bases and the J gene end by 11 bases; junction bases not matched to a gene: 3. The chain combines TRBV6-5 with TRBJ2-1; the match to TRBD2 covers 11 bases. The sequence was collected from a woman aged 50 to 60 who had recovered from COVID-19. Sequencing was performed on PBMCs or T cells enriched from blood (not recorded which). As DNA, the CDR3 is TGTGCCAGCAGAATAGCGGGAGGGAAGCAGTTCTTC. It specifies CASRIAGGKQFF.